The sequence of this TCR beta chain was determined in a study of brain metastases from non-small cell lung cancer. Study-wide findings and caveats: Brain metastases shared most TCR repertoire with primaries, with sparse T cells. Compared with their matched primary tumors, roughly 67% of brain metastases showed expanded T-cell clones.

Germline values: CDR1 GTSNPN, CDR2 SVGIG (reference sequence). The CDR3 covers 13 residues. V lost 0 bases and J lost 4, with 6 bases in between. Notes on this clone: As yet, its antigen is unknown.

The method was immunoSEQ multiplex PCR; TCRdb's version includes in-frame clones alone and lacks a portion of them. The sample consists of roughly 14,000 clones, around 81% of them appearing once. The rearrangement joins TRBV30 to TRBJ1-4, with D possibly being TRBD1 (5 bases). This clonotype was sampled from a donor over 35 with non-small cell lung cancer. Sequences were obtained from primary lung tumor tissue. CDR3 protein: CAWSVDNNEKLFF. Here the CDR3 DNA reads TGTGCCTGGAGTGTGGACAATAATGAAAAACTGTTTTTT.